This TCR beta chain was recorded in a study of CD8+ T cells in alopecia areata. Study context: For 6 to 18 months, tofacitinib was taken, and 6 months off drug followed. Disease severity was quantified as SALT score of affected scalp area.

Documented treatment: oral pan-JAK inhibitor, 5-10 mg twice daily. Worth noting for this clone: What it binds is unknown. Other DNA sequences in the sample encode the same CDR3.

Study-wide results and caveats: Lesional scalp displayed greater clonality than normal scalp, most notably in alopecia totalis/universalis. Association of baseline CD8+ expansion with response is uncertain owing to one nonresponder.

Investigators isolated RNA and reverse transcribed it into cDNA to act as the sequencing template. The repertoire was sequenced with immunoSEQ multiplex PCR; TCRdb's copy has only in-frame clones and lacks some. The sample lists about 180,000 clones, approximately 53% seen once, with 9.5% to 14% in the top ten. This CDR3 is 14 amino acids long. Per the germline V gene, CDR1 is SGHTA and CDR2 is FQGNSA. V lost 4 bases, J lost 2 bases, and 3 bases stayed unmatched. This chain links TRBV7-2 with TRBJ2-7, with 9 bases that match TRBD1. The clonotype comes from a human donor with alopecia areata. The material was CD8+ T cells sorted from blood, obtained at week 24, from a patient treated with tofacitinib. The CDR3 sequence is CASSSGTGTYEQYF. The DNA for the CDR3 is TGTGCCAGCAGCTCCGGGACAGGGACCTACGAGCAGTACTTC.